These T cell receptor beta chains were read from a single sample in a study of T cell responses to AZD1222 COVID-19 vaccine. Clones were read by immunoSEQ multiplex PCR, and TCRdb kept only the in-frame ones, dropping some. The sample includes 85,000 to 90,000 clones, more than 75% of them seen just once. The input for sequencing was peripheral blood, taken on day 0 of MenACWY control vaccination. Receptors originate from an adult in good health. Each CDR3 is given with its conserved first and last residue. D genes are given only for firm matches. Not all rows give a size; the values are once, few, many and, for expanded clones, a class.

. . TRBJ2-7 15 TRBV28 CASSLRQVRPYEQYF TGTGCCAGCAGTTTGCGACAGGTTCGCCCCTACGAGCAGTACTTC
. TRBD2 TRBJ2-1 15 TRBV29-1 CSVEVTSGGASEQFF TGCAGCGTTGAGGTTACTAGCGGGGGGGCGAGTGAGCAGTTCTTC
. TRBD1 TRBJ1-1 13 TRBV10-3 CAITGTENTEAFF TGTGCCATCACCGGGACAGAAAACACTGAAGCTTTCTTT
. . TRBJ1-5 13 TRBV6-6 CASSPRGDQPQHF TGTGCCAGCAGTCCACGGGGGGATCAGCCCCAGCATTTT
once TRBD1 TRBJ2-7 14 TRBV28 CASLGDRGTYEQYF TGTGCCAGCCTGGGGGACAGGGGAACCTACGAGCAGTACTTC
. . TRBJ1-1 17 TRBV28 CASSFPGAGMVNTEAFF TGTGCCAGCAGTTTCCCTGGCGCGGGGATGGTGAACACTGAAGCTTTCTTT
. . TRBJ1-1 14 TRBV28 CASSLSGSNTEAFF TGTGCCAGCAGTTTATCGGGGTCGAACACTGAAGCTTTCTTT
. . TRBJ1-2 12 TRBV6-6 CASSRDDYGYTF TGTGCCAGCAGTAGGGATGACTATGGCTACACCTTC
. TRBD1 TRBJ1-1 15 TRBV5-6 CASSPDRGRSTEAFF TGTGCCAGCAGCCCCGACAGGGGACGGAGCACTGAAGCTTTCTTT
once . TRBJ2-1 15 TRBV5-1 CASSDTGPGHGEQFF TGCGCCAGCAGCGATACCGGGCCTGGGCACGGTGAGCAGTTCTTC
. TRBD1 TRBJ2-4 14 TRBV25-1 CASSETGVKNIQYF TGTGCCAGCAGTGAGACAGGGGTCAAAAACATTCAGTACTTC
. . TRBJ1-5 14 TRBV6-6 CASSPPGPNQPQHF TGTGCCAGCAGCCCCCCGGGCCCCAATCAGCCCCAGCATTTT
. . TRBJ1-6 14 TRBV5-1 CASSLGLLGSPLHF TGCGCCAGCAGCTTGGGACTGCTCGGTTCACCCCTCCACTTT
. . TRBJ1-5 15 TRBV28 CASTPGQGDNQPQHF TGTGCCAGCACCCCCGGGCAGGGCGACAATCAGCCCCAGCATTTT
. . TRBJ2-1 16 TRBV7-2 CASSNQGAGAYNEQFF TGTGCCAGCAGCAACCAGGGAGCCGGGGCCTACAATGAGCAGTTCTTC
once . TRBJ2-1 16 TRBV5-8 CASSFSGAGIYNEQFF TGTGCCAGCAGCTTTTCGGGGGCTGGGATCTACAATGAGCAGTTCTTC
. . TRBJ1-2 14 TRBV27 CASSLWGPAYGYTF TGTGCCAGCAGTTTATGGGGGCCAGCCTATGGCTACACCTTC